The 30 T cell receptor beta chains below all came from one sample that was sequenced in a study of shared clonotypes between healthy human individuals. Assay used: immunoSEQ multiplex PCR; TCRdb lists only in-frame clones, some missing. This sample has about 2.3 million clones, with over 85% found just once. Sequenced: naive CD4+ T cells from PBMCs. Subset of the sample: CD45RA+ positively selected. These receptors all stem from a young man in good health. Some clones in this sample may be carry-over from other donors' samples.

The V gene is TRBV28, the J gene TRBJ1-2; TRBD1 matches 8 bases. Trimming removed 6 bases from V and 7 bases from J; junction bases left unmatched: 13. The germline V gene has CDR1 MDHEN and CDR2 SYDVKM. The CDR3 is 15 amino acids. The CDR3 nucleotides are TGTGCCAGCAGGTCGGGACAGGCGGGAGGTGGTGGCTACACCTTC. It yields the protein CASRSGQAGGGGYTF.

V usage is TRBV28 and J usage is TRBJ2-5, with D perhaps matching TRBD2 (5 bases). The ends were cut back, 4 bases at V and 4 bases at J, with 16 bases in the middle. The CDR3 spans 15 residues. CDR1 and CDR2 from the germline V gene are MDHEN and SYDVKM. CDR3 protein: CASSSLAPGRETQYF. DNA of the CDR3: TGTGCCAGCAGTTCTCTAGCTCCGGGAAGAGAGACCCAGTACTTC.

CDR3 residues: CASGAGRTSTDTQYF. The CDR3 DNA reads as TGTGCCAGCGGTGCGGGCAGAACTAGCACAGATACGCAGTATTTT. The chain uses TRBV28 and TRBJ2-3; possible D gene TRBD2, 5 bases. This CDR3 spans 15 amino acids. Germline-derived CDR1 and CDR2 are MDHEN and SYDVKM. Trimming stripped 8 bases from V and 0 bases from J, with 15 bases between. Full variable domain (remainder filled in from reference TRBV28 and TRBJ2-3): DVKVTQSSRYLVKRTGEKVFLECVQDMDHENMFWYRQDPGLGLRLIYFSYDVKMKEKGDIPEGYSVSREKKERFSLILESASTNQTSMYLCASGAGRTSTDTQYFGPGTRLTVL.

CDR3 bases: TGTGCCAGCAGCTTAGAGCGGGACAATGAGCAGTTCTTC. As protein: CASSLERDNEQFF. V usage is TRBV7-2 and J usage is TRBJ2-1; D perhaps matches TRBD2 (6 bases). Trimming cost V 1 base and J 5 bases, with 6 bases left between them. CDR3 length: 13 amino acids. Germline V CDR1 and CDR2: SGHTA, FQGNSA.

The V gene is TRBV5-4, the J gene TRBJ2-3; 12 bases map to TRBD2. V trimming: 4 bases; J trimming: 6 bases; junction bases outside the gene matches: 6. This CDR3 has 15 residues. Per the germline V gene, CDR1 is SGHNT and CDR2 is YYREEE (reference sequence). CDR3 DNA: TGTGCCAGCAGCCGTCTAGCGGGAGGGCGGGATACGCAGTATTTT. Residues: CASSRLAGGRDTQYF.

The V gene is TRBV7-3, the J gene TRBJ2-2, with D perhaps matching TRBD1 (5 bases). Germline CDR1 SGHTA, CDR2 FQGTGA. Trimming shortened V by 5 bases and J by 6 bases, and 10 bases separated the two germline ends. This CDR3 region has 13 residues. CDR3 bases: TGTGCCAGCAGCCTCAGGGCCTCCGGGGAGCTGTTTTTT. Translation: CASSLRASGELFF.

This rearrangement joins TRBV28 to TRBJ2-1, with 9 bases matching TRBD2. CDR3 length: 14 amino acids. Germline V gene lookup returns CDR1 MDHEN and CDR2 SYDVKM. Trimming took 7 bases from V and 5 from J; bases not matched to a gene: 6. CDR3 nucleotide sequence: TGTGCCAGCAAGGTCCTAGCGGGGCACAATGAGCAGTTCTTC. This sequence encodes CASKVLAGHNEQFF.

The chain links TRBV29-1 to TRBJ2-3; 8 positions agree with TRBD2. The germline gives CDR1 SQVTM, CDR2 ANQGSEA. The CDR3 runs 13 residues. V lost 5 bases to trimming and J lost 5 bases; unmatched junction nucleotides: 6. Here the CDR3 reads CSVRSGRGDTQYF. CDR3 coding DNA: TGCAGCGTTCGAAGCGGGAGAGGAGATACGCAGTATTTT.

This clone was seen only once. The chain uses TRBV6-5 and TRBJ2-5; D is unresolved. The CDR3 is 15 amino acids. The germline V gene has CDR1 MNHEY and CDR2 SVGAGI. Trimming cost V 5 bases and J 1 base, with 14 bases left between them. CDR3 nucleotide sequence: TGTGCCAGCAGTCCCACCTGGACGGCCCAAGAGACCCAGTACTTC. It is translated as CASSPTWTAQETQYF.

CDR3 sequence (DNA): TGTGCCAGCAGCGGGACAGGGGTGGAAAAACTGTTTTTT. This sequence encodes CASSGTGVEKLFF. The chain joins TRBV9 to TRBJ1-4; 9 nucleotides match TRBD1. This CDR3 contains 13 residues. J lost 8 bases, V lost 3 bases, and 2 bases had no gene match. Germline V gene lookup returns CDR1 SGDLS and CDR2 YYNGEE. Together with reference TRBV9 and TRBJ1-4, the CDR3 gives the full variable domain: DSGVTQTPKHLITATGQRVTLRCSPRSGDLSVYWYQQSLDQGLQFLIQYYNGEERAKGNILERFSAQQFPDLHSELNLSSLELGDSALYFCASSGTGVEKLFFGSGTQLSVL.

In nucleotides, the CDR3 is TGTGCCACCAGCAAGCGACAGGGGAGGGGGATAGGGGAGCTGTTTTTT. This codes for CATSKRQGRGIGELFF. This rearrangement joins TRBV15 to TRBJ2-2, with a possible D match to TRBD1 (8 bases). Trimming took 4 bases from V and 8 from J, leaving 20 bases between them. The germline V gene has CDR1 LNHNV and CDR2 YYDKDF (reference sequence). This CDR3 region has 16 residues.

The chain employs TRBV6-1 and TRBJ1-2; 9 nucleotides align to TRBD1. The CDR3 covers 18 residues. Germline lookup yields CDR1 MNHNS and CDR2 SASEGT. Trimming removed 4 bases from V and 1 base from J; junction bases left unmatched: 13. CDR3 loop: CASSADRGGGGVNYGYTF. DNA of the CDR3: TGTGCCAGCAGTGCGGACAGGGGCGGAGGGGGAGTTAACTATGGCTACACCTTC.

The chain is built from TRBV6-6 and TRBJ2-5; possibly TRBD1 for D (6 bases). This CDR3 comprises 13 residues. The germline V gene has CDR1 MNHNY and CDR2 SVGAGI (reference sequence). V was cut by 10 bases and J by 3 bases, with 15 bases left in between. The CDR3 region has the DNA TGTGCCACACACTCAGGGGTCGAAGAGACCCAGTACTTC. Its translation: CATHSGVEETQYF.

The chain has TRBV10-3 and TRBJ2-7, with a weak D call TRBD1 (5 bases). The CDR3 runs to 14 residues. V was trimmed by 5 bases and J by 0 bases, leaving 11 bases between them. Per the germline V gene, CDR1 is ENHRY and CDR2 is SYGVKD. The CDR3 DNA reads TGTGCCATCAGTAGACCACAGGCCTCCTACGAGCAGTACTTC. It translates to CAISRPQASYEQYF.

Concerning this clone: The sample contains more than one DNA sequence encoding this CDR3. The chain recombines TRBV7-2 with TRBJ1-1, with D maybe TRBD1 (6 bases). In germline, CDR1 is SGHTA, CDR2 FQGNSA. The CDR3 runs 14 residues. Trimming pared 3 bases from V and 2 bases from J, leaving 10 bases between. This CDR3 is CASSFSGANTEAFF. Written as DNA, the CDR3 is TGTGCCAGCAGCTTCTCGGGGGCAAACACTGAAGCTTTCTTT.

This clone came up once. This chain uses TRBV7-2 with TRBJ2-5; D could derive from TRBD1 or TRBD2 (5 bases each). The germline gives CDR1 SGHTA, CDR2 FQGNSA. This CDR3 is built from 14 residues. V was cut by 5 bases and J by 2 bases, with 12 bases left in between. The CDR3 DNA reads TGTGCCAGCAGCCCGAGGGGACCTCAAGAGACCCAGTACTTC. This sequence encodes CASSPRGPQETQYF.

The chain carries TRBV5-1 and TRBJ2-5; TRBD2 aligns across 11 bases. J was trimmed by 5 bases and V by 4 bases; bases with no gene match: 7. The CDR3 extends over 15 amino acids. Looked up from germline, CDR1 is SGHRS and CDR2 is YFSETQ. The CDR3 is CASSPTSGVLETQYF. CDR3 nucleotide sequence: TGCGCCAGCAGCCCGACTAGCGGGGTCCTGGAGACCCAGTACTTC.

J is TRBJ2-7 and V is TRBV30, with D unclear. The CDR3 consists of 11 residues. V was trimmed by 0 bases and J by 9 bases, leaving 9 bases between them. The germline CDR1 and CDR2 sequences are GTSNPN and SVGIG (reference sequence). The chain's CDR3 is CAWSVPARQYF. CDR3 bases: TGTGCCTGGAGTGTGCCGGCTCGGCAGTACTTC. The whole variable domain, filled in from reference TRBV30 and TRBJ2-7, reads SQTIHQWPATLVQPVGSPLSLECTVEGTSNPNLYWYRQAAGRGLQLLFYSVGIGQISSEVPQNLSASRPQDRQFILSSKKLLLSDSGFYLCAWSVPARQYFGPGTRLTVT.

The chain recombines TRBV5-8 with TRBJ2-7; 8 bases fit TRBD1. CDR1 is SGHTS and CDR2 is YDEGEE in the germline V gene. The CDR3 contains 12 residues. Trimming removed 7 bases from V and 6 bases from J; junction bases left unmatched: 6. This CDR3 is CASGQGVIEQYF. CDR3 sequence (DNA): TGTGCCAGCGGACAGGGTGTGATCGAGCAGTACTTC.

The chain employs TRBV7-9 and TRBJ2-7; TRBD2 agrees at 10 bases. After removal of 5 bases from V and 4 bases from J, the junction contained 8 bases not matched to a gene. CDR1 and CDR2 from the germline V gene are SEHNR and FQNEAQ (reference sequence). The CDR3 is made up of 15 amino acids. CDR3 in amino acids: CASSPTGLANYEQYF. CDR3 in DNA: TGTGCCAGCAGCCCTACGGGACTAGCGAATTACGAGCAGTACTTC.

CDR3 in DNA: TGTGCCAGCAGCCCCGGGACAGATTTCTACGAGCAGTACTTC. This encodes CASSPGTDFYEQYF. J is TRBJ2-7 and V is TRBV27, with 7 bases that match TRBD1. Germline trimming cut 6 bases from V and 3 bases from J; bases unmatched to any gene: 8. This CDR3 is built from 14 residues. CDR1 MNHEY and CDR2 SMNVEV come from the germline V gene (reference sequence).

The rearrangement uses TRBV5-1 and TRBJ2-5, with a weak D call TRBD1 (6 bases). Trimming cost V 2 bases and J 5 bases, with 16 bases left between them. Germline CDR1 reads SGHRS; CDR2 reads YFSETQ. The CDR3 length is 15 residues. The CDR3 loop is CASSLTGFGGETQYF. Written as DNA, the CDR3 is TGCGCCAGCAGCTTAACAGGGTTTGGAGGCGAGACCCAGTACTTC.

CDR3 bases: TGTGCCAGCAGTTACTCGGGGACAACGGACTACACCTTC. Protein sequence: CASSYSGTTDYTF. The chain is built from TRBV6-6 and TRBJ1-2; D is perhaps TRBD1 (6 bases). The CDR3 contains 13 residues. Germline loops: CDR1 MNHNY, CDR2 SVGAGI (reference sequence). Trimming removed 0 bases from V and 10 bases from J, with 12 bases in between.

This chain connects TRBV20-1 to TRBJ2-5; D uncertain. There are 11 residues in the CDR3. Trimming removed 7 bases at V and 2 bases at J, with 8 bases between. CDR1 and CDR2 (germline): DFQATT, SNEGSKA (reference sequence). The CDR3 loop reads CSGGSQETQYF. CDR3 DNA sequence: TGCAGTGGGGGATCTCAAGAGACCCAGTACTTC.

The chain carries TRBV6-5 and TRBJ2-3; weak D call: TRBD1 (6 bases). The ends were cut back, 0 bases at V and 2 bases at J, with 12 bases in the middle. The CDR3 covers 16 residues. Germline V gene data show CDR1 as MNHEY and CDR2 as SVGAGI. The CDR3: CASSYSGTFSTDTQYF. The CDR3 DNA follows: TGTGCCAGCAGTTACTCCGGGACATTTTCCACAGATACGCAGTATTTT.

The count of this clone is one. The J gene is TRBJ2-3, the V gene TRBV4-1; 7 nucleotides line up with TRBD2. The trim removed 1 base at V and 0 bases at J, leaving 4 bases unmatched. Germline CDR1 reads MGHRA; CDR2 reads YSYEKL. The CDR3 loop spans 16 amino acids. This chain's CDR3 is CASSQVLAASTDTQYF. The DNA of the CDR3 is TGCGCCAGCAGCCAAGTCCTAGCGGCTAGCACAGATACGCAGTATTTT.

The chain has TRBV6-1 and TRBJ2-5, with TRBD1 matching 7 bases. Germline trimming cut 3 bases from V and 4 bases from J; bases unmatched to any gene: 5. The germline CDR1 and CDR2 sequences are MNHNS and SASEGT. The CDR3 is made up of 14 amino acids. CDR3 coding DNA: TGTGCCAGCAGTGACCTGGCAGGGGGAGAGACCCAGTACTTC. Translating it yields CASSDLAGGETQYF.

The rearrangement uses TRBV28 and TRBJ2-7; possibly TRBD1 for D (5 bases). Germline V gene data show CDR1 as MDHEN and CDR2 as SYDVKM. This CDR3 is built from 15 residues. V was pared by 3 bases and J by 2 bases, with 14 bases between. CDR3 nucleotide sequence: TGTGCCAGCAGTTTTGGACACAACACACCCTACGAGCAGTACTTC. Encoded protein: CASSFGHNTPYEQYF.

This chain uses TRBV14 with TRBJ1-1; D might be TRBD1 (5 bases). CDR1 is SGHDN, CDR2 FVKESK, per germline. Trimming pared 2 bases from V and 3 bases from J, leaving 16 bases between. The length of the CDR3 is 16 residues. In DNA form, the CDR3 reads TGTGCCAGCAGCCAATGGTACGGACGGGGGGACACTGAAGCTTTCTTT. As protein: CASSQWYGRGDTEAFF. The entire variable domain, with the rest obtained from reference TRBV14 and TRBJ1-1, is as follows: EAGVTQFPSHSVIEKGQTVTLRCDPISGHDNLYWYRRVMGKEIKFLLHFVKESKQDESGMPNNRFLAERTGGTYSTLKVQPAELEDSGVYFCASSQWYGRGDTEAFFGQGTRLTVV.

The chain links TRBV19 to TRBJ2-1, with D perhaps TRBD2 (6 bases). Trimming took off 4 bases at V and 5 bases at J, with 15 bases between the two ends. The germline V gene has CDR1 LNHDA and CDR2 SQIVND (reference sequence). The CDR3 totals 15 residues. CDR3 region: CASSKFGGGNNEQFF. The CDR3 coding sequence is TGTGCCAGTAGTAAGTTTGGGGGAGGAAACAATGAGCAGTTCTTC.